Below, one T cell receptor (beta chain) is given with its context. This clonotype was found a few times. This clone's antigen is unknown. It has no much larger one-base neighbor in the sample; base qualities were not kept. Library preparation used 5' RACE. The sequencer was an Illumina HiSeq 2500. A second roughly 6 to 11 cycle PCR used a sample-barcoded 5' primer and a J-beta primer mix. A unique molecular identifier was introduced onto each TCR beta cDNA molecule by a template-switch 5' adaptor carrying 12 random nucleotides. Each sample yielded at least 3 million CDR3-containing paired-end reads. First-strand cDNA was synthesized from all RNA with the Mint cDNA synthesis kit, primed by a TRBC-specific oligonucleotide. After uracil-DNA glycosylase treatment, a first 18-cycle PCR used universal primers M1SS and BC2_uni_R on all cDNA. Processing in the source paper ran as follows. Each sample was normalized by randomly selecting 1 million high-quality reads, each carrying a distinct molecular identifier. Instead of being binned into consensus sequences, reads that shared molecular identifiers were thrown out. CDR3 identification, clonotype clustering and error correction used MiTCR with a Q25 quality threshold and the strictest error-elimination algorithm. A nonparametric unseen species model with Euler transformation was used to estimate lower-bound total TCR beta diversity. The public reads were reprocessed in TCRdb via fastp at Q25 and MiXCR, keeping in-frame beta chains. Here each entry gathers all rows of one CDR3 protein and keeps the most common genes and DNA. Clone size and V and J calls follow TCRdb, not the original study. The sample table records around 850,000 distinct CDR3 sequences; approximately 35% of these occur just once. Of the sample, over 10% is held by the ten largest clones.

Cut back by 2 bases and 7 bases, the V and J ends lie 8 bases apart. From its cysteine to its phenylalanine, the CDR3 spans 13 amino acids. CDR3 DNA only is kept here, 39 bases in frame from base 1. The germline V gene sets CDR1 to LGHNA and CDR2 to YSLEER. Donors were about 36 systemically healthy Caucasian individuals from Russia aged 6 to 90 years. Around 10 milliliters of peripheral blood were collected from each donor into EDTA-treated Vacutainer tubes. PBMCs were isolated by Ficoll-Paque density-gradient centrifugation, with at least 7 million obtained per sample. Trizol reagent was used to extract total RNA from the PBMCs, yielding at least 6 micrograms per sample. For every donor, flow cytometry on a PBMC aliquot measured the percentage of naive CD45RAhigh/CD27high T cells. The sample originates from a study of blood T cells in healthy people across ages (dated by TCRdb to about 2015). As for the study more broadly: In model experiments, template switching captured about one uniquely barcoded TCR beta cDNA molecule for every two T cells. Using deep sequencing normalized with unique cDNA molecular identifiers, the study measured how TCR beta repertoire diversity changes with age. Donors of different ages were randomly distributed across sequencing lanes to avoid experimental bias. Four age groups were formed from the donors: young (average approximately 15 years), middle-aged (approximately 42), aged (62) and long-lived (more than 75). Using the same blood draw, the study looked at two additional independent replicas of 1 million unique cDNA reads for two donors, one aged 18 to 30 and the other aged 80 or older.

What the work shows at the level of the full study, not this receptor alone: A strong correlation was found between observed TCR beta diversity and the percentage of naive T cells measured by flow cytometry. As age increased, observed TCR beta diversity per million T cells dropped in a roughly linear way, and a significant reduction was already evident by age about 40. Compared with the aged group, the long-lived group had more naive CD4+ T cells, fewer expanded clones and increased TCR diversity, suggesting age selection. Total diversity estimates from one million sequenced T cells were considered lower bounds and underestimates. The CMV infection status of donors was not known, potentially confounding age-related changes in expanded clonotypes. Bulk unsorted PBMC profiling prevented conclusive comparison of naive and antigen-experienced compartments.

The chain is encoded by TRBV4-3 joined to TRBJ2-2; the D gene lacks a confident call. This clonotype was obtained from a man aged 18 to 29 in good health. Input material: blood. The nucleotide sequence reads TGCGCCAGCAGCCAAAGTATGGTCGGGGAGCTGTTTTTT. Translated, this gives CASSQSMVGELFF.